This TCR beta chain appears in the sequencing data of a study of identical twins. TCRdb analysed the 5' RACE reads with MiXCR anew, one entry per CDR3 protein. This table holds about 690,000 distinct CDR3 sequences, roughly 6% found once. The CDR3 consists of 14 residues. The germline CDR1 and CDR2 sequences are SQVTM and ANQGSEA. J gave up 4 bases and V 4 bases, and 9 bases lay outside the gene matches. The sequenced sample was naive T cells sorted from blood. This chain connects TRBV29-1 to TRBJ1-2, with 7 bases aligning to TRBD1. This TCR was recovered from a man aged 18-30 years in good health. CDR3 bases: TGCAGCGTTGTAATTGCAGGGGGAACCTATGGCTACACCTTC. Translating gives CSVVIAGGTYGYTF. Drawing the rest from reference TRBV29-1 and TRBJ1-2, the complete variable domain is SAVISQKPSRDICQRGTSLTIQCQVDSQVTMMFWYRQQPGQSLTLIATANQGSEATYESGFVIDKFPISRPNLTFSTLTVSNMSPEDSSIYLCSVVIAGGTYGYTFGSGTRLTVV.